The T cell receptor (beta chain) under discussion was sequenced for a study of monozygotic twins with inflammatory bowel disease. Study conclusions and caveats: The authors found no support for a single strong IBD-associated signal or clonotype. Inverse Simpson values showed less TCRbeta diversity in IBD patients than in their healthy co-twins.

TCRdb re-analyzed the 5' RACE reads; it lists each CDR3 protein once, without DNA. This table lists more than 350,000 distinct CDR3 sequences. Germline V CDR1 and CDR2: SGHRS, YFSETQ. The CDR3 consists of 14 residues. On this clonotype itself: Its antigen remains unidentified.

This receptor was identified in a human donor with ulcerative colitis or Crohn's disease, or a healthy co-twin of an affected twin (not recorded which). This chain uses TRBV5-1 with TRBJ2-7; TCRdb names TRBD2, which stays unverified in the absence of DNA. The sample comprised blood. This CDR3 is CASSLDMGRYEQYF.